Detailed here is one T cell receptor beta chain. As yet, its antigen is unknown. Profiling relied on immunoSEQ multiplex PCR, and the TCRdb table lists in-frame clones only, not all of them. The table records about 120,000 clones, approximately 90% of them present only once. This entry belongs to a study of graft-versus-host responses after intestinal transplantation. Study at large: Recipients uniformly received anti-thymocyte globulin induction, followed by tacrolimus and steroids for two to four years. Findings and limits, study-wide: GvH clones surfaced in recipient marrow, some emerging earlier in ileum or blood.

Germline assignment: CDR1 MNHNS and CDR2 SASEGT. The junction had 8 bases not matched to a gene; V was cut back by 6 bases and J by 2 bases. The CDR3 is 15 residues long. The starting material was unstimulated CD4+ T cells sorted from spleen or lymph node cells, obtained before intestinal transplant. The rearrangement links TRBV6-1 to TRBJ2-7; 9 bases fit TRBD2. The receptor was derived from a human donor who received an intestinal transplant. The CDR3 protein is CASSLQASGTYEQYF. In nucleotides, the CDR3 is TGTGCCAGCAGCCTGCAGGCTAGCGGGACCTACGAGCAGTACTTC.